These T cell receptor beta chains were read from a single sample in a study of OX40 agonist ivuxolimab in advanced cancers. Method: immunoSEQ multiplex PCR; TCRdb's copy keeps in-frame clones and lacks some. Of some 22,000 clones in the sample, just under 75% were seen once. This material consisted of CD4+ or CD8+ T cells sorted from blood, taken in a trial of the OX40 agonist ivuxolimab. Receptors were obtained from an adult with an advanced solid tumor such as melanoma, head and neck, liver or kidney cancer. Each CDR3 is given with its conserved first and last residue. D genes are given only for firm matches. Clone size is not always given. Where it is, it says once, few, many or a class for expanded clones.

d_call clone_size j_call v_call cdr3_aa cdr3_nt
TRBD1 . TRBJ1-2 TRBV5-6 CASSSTGDYGYTF TGTGCCAGCAGCTCCACAGGGGACTATGGCTACACCTTC
TRBD2 . TRBJ2-1 TRBV7-6 CASSPRGGLGNEQFF TGTGCCAGCAGCCCTCGCGGGGGGCTCGGGAATGAGCAGTTCTTC
. large TRBJ1-4 TRBV4-1 CASSQETVGEKLFF TGCGCCAGCAGCCAAGAGACGGTGGGTGAAAAACTGTTTTTT
TRBD1 medium-sized TRBJ2-7 TRBV5-1 CASSLRDSFSYEQYF TGCGCCAGCAGCTTGAGGGACAGTTTCTCCTACGAGCAGTACTTC
TRBD1 . TRBJ2-7 TRBV19 CATPGQGFYEQYF TGTGCCACCCCGGGACAGGGGTTCTACGAGCAGTACTTC
. . TRBJ2-1 TRBV25-1 CASSGWGALHNEQFF TGTGCCAGCAGTGGGTGGGGGGCACTCCACAATGAGCAGTTCTTC
. . TRBJ2-3 TRBV28 CASSLSAGFFTDTQYF TGTGCCAGCAGTTTATCCGCAGGGTTCTTCACAGATACGCAGTATTTT
. . TRBJ2-2 TRBV5-8 CASSLGDRTDAGELFF TGTGCCAGCAGCTTGGGAGATAGAACAGACGCCGGGGAGCTGTTTTTT
. few TRBJ2-7 TRBV6-5 CASSYEWGSSYEQYF TGTGCCAGCAGTTATGAGTGGGGGAGCTCCTACGAGCAGTACTTC
. . TRBJ2-1 TRBV6-6 CASSFGSYNEQFF TGTGCCAGCAGCTTTGGAAGCTACAATGAGCAGTTCTTC
. . TRBJ2-7 TRBV7-9 CASSLADPAEGTTYEQYF TGTGCCAGCAGCTTAGCGGACCCAGCCGAGGGGACCACCTACGAGCAGTACTTC
. . TRBJ1-2 TRBV29-1 CSVPRAQGYGYTF TGCAGCGTCCCGAGAGCCCAGGGCTATGGCTACACCTTC
TRBD2 . TRBJ2-3 TRBV15 CATRKRGGDTQYF TGTGCCACCAGAAAGCGGGGCGGAGATACGCAGTATTTT
TRBD2 once TRBJ2-7 TRBV19 CASTLGGNSYEQYF TGTGCCAGCACCCTGGGGGGGAACTCCTACGAGCAGTACTTC
. many TRBJ1-2 TRBV7-2 CASSPLEGPVGYTF TGTGCCAGCAGCCCCTTGGAGGGGCCTGTTGGCTACACCTTC
. . TRBJ2-3 TRBV2 CASRAQDTQYF TGTGCCAGCAGGGCACAGGATACGCAGTATTTT
TRBD1 . TRBJ2-7 TRBV9 CASSATGTGAYEQYF TGTGCCAGCAGCGCTACCGGGACAGGGGCCTACGAGCAGTACTTC
. . TRBJ2-3 TRBV19 CASSIGGGISSDTQYF TGTGCCAGTAGTATTGGGGGGGGCATATCGTCAGATACGCAGTATTTT
. . TRBJ2-7 TRBV5-4 CASSLGGAVHEQYF TGTGCCAGCAGCTTGGGGGGGGCGGTCCACGAGCAGTACTTC
. . TRBJ1-3 TRBV15 CATSRDGNSGNTIYF TGTGCCACCAGCAGAGATGGGAACTCTGGAAACACCATATATTTT
. medium-sized TRBJ2-3 TRBV2 CASSATFSGTSTDTQYF TGTGCCAGCAGTGCGACTTTCAGCGGGACAAGCACAGATACGCAGTATTTT
TRBD1 . TRBJ2-3 TRBV7-1 CASSPGQGAQYF TGTGCCAGCAGCCCGGGACAGGGAGCGCAGTATTTT
. . TRBJ1-2 TRBV27 CASSFGRGYGYTF TGTGCCAGCAGTTTTGGGAGGGGCTATGGCTACACCTTC
. . TRBJ2-2 TRBV13 CASSLRVAANTGELFF TGTGCCAGCAGCTTAAGGGTAGCTGCGAACACCGGGGAGCTGTTTTTT
. . TRBJ2-6 TRBV5-1 CASSSGPRYSGANVLTF TGCGCCAGCAGCTCCGGACCAAGATACTCTGGGGCCAACGTCCTGACCTTC
. . TRBJ2-7 TRBV7-9 CASSLGSYEQYF TGTGCCAGCAGCTTGGGCTCCTACGAGCAGTACTTC
. . TRBJ2-2 TRBV5-1 CASSLAPGGMNTGELFF TGCGCCAGCAGCTTGGCCCCAGGGGGGATGAACACCGGGGAGCTGTTTTTT
. . TRBJ2-7 TRBV13 CASSLGLGAEQYF TGTGCCAGCAGCTTAGGACTAGGAGCTGAGCAGTACTTC
. . TRBJ2-1 TRBV7-6 CASSLDRLYNEQFF TGTGCCAGCAGCTTAGATAGGCTTTACAATGAGCAGTTCTTC
. . TRBJ2-7 TRBV9 CASSVAVTSSYEQYF TGTGCCAGCAGCGTAGCGGTAACTAGCTCCTACGAGCAGTACTTC
. . TRBJ1-4 TRBV11-1 CASSDGPSTNEKLFF TGTGCCAGCAGCGACGGACCCTCAACTAATGAAAAACTGTTTTTT